This T cell receptor beta chain comes out of a study of OX40 agonist ivuxolimab in advanced cancers. The study, taken as a whole, reports: Low normalized T-cell clonal expansion was additionally recorded for some nonresponders.

TCRdb's copy holds only in-frame clones and misses some; the assay was immunoSEQ multiplex PCR. The table shows around 17,000 clones, with around 85% occurring only once. Regarding this clone: Its antigen is unknown.

The CDR3 runs to 15 residues. Trimming removed 4 bases from V and 2 bases from J; junction bases left unmatched: 7. Per germline, CDR1 PRHDT and CDR2 FYEKMQ (reference sequence). The chain recombines TRBV13 with TRBJ1-1; TRBD1 aligns across 7 bases. This specimen consisted of CD4+ or CD8+ T cells sorted from blood, obtained in a trial of the OX40 agonist ivuxolimab. The TCR originated in an adult with an advanced solid tumor such as melanoma, head and neck, liver or kidney cancer. CDR3 residues: CASSYRGRTNTEAFF. CDR3 sequence (DNA): TGTGCCAGCAGCTACAGGGGCAGGACCAACACTGAAGCTTTCTTT.